Detailed here is one TCR beta chain. This sample was taken from a study of neoadjuvant nivolumab and ipilimumab in lung cancer. This CDR3 has 14 residues. Looked up from germline, CDR1 is SEHNR and CDR2 is FQNEAQ (reference sequence). V dropped 5 bases and J dropped 3; count of bases not matched to a gene: 5. The repertoire was sequenced with immunoSEQ multiplex PCR; TCRdb's copy has only in-frame clones and lacks some. The table includes about 18,000 clones, over 70% detected once. This TCR was sampled from an adult with non-small cell lung cancer. Sequenced material: peripheral blood, taken before neoadjuvant nivolumab, alone or with ipilimumab. The rearrangement joins TRBV7-9 to TRBJ2-5; 8 bases agree with TRBD1. The DNA of the CDR3 is TGTGCCAGCAGCGTGGGACAGGTAAAAGAGACCCAGTACTTC. Its translation is CASSVGQVKETQYF.